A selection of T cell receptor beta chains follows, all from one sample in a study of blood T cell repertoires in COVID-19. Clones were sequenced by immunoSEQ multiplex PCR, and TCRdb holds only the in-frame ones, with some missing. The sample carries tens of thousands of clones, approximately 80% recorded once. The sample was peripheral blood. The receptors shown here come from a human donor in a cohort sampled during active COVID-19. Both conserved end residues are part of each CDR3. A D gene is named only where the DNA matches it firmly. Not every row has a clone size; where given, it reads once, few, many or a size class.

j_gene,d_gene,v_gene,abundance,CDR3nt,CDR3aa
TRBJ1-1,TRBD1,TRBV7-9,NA,TGTGCCAGCAGCCCTAACCGGGACAGGGGGCTCTCTGAAGCTTTCTTT,CASSPNRDRGLSEAFF
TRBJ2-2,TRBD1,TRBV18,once,TGTGCCAGCTCACCAGACAGGGGTCCCGGGGAGCTGTTTTTT,CASSPDRGPGELFF
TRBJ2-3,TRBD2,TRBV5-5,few,TGTGCCAGCAGTTCTAGCGGGGGGGCCCCAGATACGCAGTATTTT,CASSSSGGAPDTQYF
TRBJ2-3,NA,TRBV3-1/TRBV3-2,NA,TGTGCCAGCAGCCAACCCGGGGGTCCCCGGTCCACAGATACGCAGTATTTT,CASSQPGGPRSTDTQYF
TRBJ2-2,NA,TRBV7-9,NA,TGTGCCAGCAGCTTAGATGGAGCCGGGGAGCTGTTTTTT,CASSLDGAGELFF
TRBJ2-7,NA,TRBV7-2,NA,TGTGCCAGCAGCTTAAGGCCCTTTTTCCAGGGGCCTTACGAGCAGTACTTC,CASSLRPFFQGPYEQYF
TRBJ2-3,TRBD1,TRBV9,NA,TGTGCCAGCAGCACCCAGGGACAGCCGGGGAGCACAGATACGCAGTATTTT,CASSTQGQPGSTDTQYF
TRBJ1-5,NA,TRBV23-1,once,TGCGCCAGCAGTCACCCCCGACAGATGGGTAATCAGCCCCAGCATTTT,CASSHPRQMGNQPQHF
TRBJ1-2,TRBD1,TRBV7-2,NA,TGTGCCAGCAGCTTAGCCCCTTCACAGGGGGGCTATGGCTACACCTTC,CASSLAPSQGGYGYTF
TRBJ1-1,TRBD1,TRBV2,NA,TGTGCCAGCAGCCTCAACAGGGGGAACACTGAAGCTTTCTTT,CASSLNRGNTEAFF
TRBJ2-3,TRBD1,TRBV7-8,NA,TGTGCCAGCAGCCGAGCGGGACAGGGGGGAACCGATACGCAGTATTTT,CASSRAGQGGTDTQYF
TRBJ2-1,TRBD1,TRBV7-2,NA,TGTGCCAGCAGCGCACGTGGGCAGGGGGTACACAATGAGCAGTTCTTC,CASSARGQGVHNEQFF
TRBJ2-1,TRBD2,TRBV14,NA,TGTGCCAGCAGCCAAGTCCCTAGCGGGAGGAGTGAGCAGTTCTTC,CASSQVPSGRSEQFF
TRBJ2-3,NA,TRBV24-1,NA,TGTGCCACCAGTGATTTCCCCAATCTCAGGTGCACAGATACGCAGTATTTT,CATSDFPNLRCTDTQYF
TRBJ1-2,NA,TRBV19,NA,TGTGCCAGTAGTCCCGGAGGGGTTGGCTACACCTTC,CASSPGGVGYTF
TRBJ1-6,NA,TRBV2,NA,TGTGCCAGCATCGGGAGAAGTCGGGATTCACCCCTCCACTTT,CASIGRSRDSPLHF
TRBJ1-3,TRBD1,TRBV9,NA,TGTGCCAGCAGCGTAACAGGGGCCCCTGGAAACACCATATATTTT,CASSVTGAPGNTIYF
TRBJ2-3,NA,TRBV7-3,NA,TGTGCCAGCAGCTTAATGTCTAGTATAACAGATACGCAGTATTTT,CASSLMSSITDTQYF
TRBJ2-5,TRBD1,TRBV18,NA,TGTGCCAGCTCATCGACAGGGCAAGAGACCCAGTACTTC,CASSSTGQETQYF
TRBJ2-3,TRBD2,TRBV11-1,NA,TGTGCCAGCAGCTCCGCCAGGGGAACTGGGACTAGAAGGAATTTT,CASSSARGTGTRRNF
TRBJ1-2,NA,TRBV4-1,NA,TGCGCCAGCAGCCAAGATCGGGGGAACTATGGCTACACCTTC,CASSQDRGNYGYTF
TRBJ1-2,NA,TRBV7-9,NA,TGTGCCAGCAGCTTAGCGACAGGCAACTATGGCTACACCTTC,CASSLATGNYGYTF
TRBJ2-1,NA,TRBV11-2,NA,TGTGCCAGCAGCTTAATGTCAGTTGAGGTTAGACAGAGATACAATGAGCAGTTCTTC,CASSLMSVEVRQRYNEQFF
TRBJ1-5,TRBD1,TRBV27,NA,TGTGCCAGCAGTTCCCCCCCCCGGACAGGGTCAAACAATCAGCCCCAGCATTTT,CASSSPPRTGSNNQPQHF
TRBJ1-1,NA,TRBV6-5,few,TGTGCCGCCAGGGGGAACACTGAAGCTTTCTTT,CAARGNTEAFF
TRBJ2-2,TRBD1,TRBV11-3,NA,TGTGCCAGCAGGTTACAGGGGCAAAGGGCCGGGGAGCTGTTTTTT,CASRLQGQRAGELFF